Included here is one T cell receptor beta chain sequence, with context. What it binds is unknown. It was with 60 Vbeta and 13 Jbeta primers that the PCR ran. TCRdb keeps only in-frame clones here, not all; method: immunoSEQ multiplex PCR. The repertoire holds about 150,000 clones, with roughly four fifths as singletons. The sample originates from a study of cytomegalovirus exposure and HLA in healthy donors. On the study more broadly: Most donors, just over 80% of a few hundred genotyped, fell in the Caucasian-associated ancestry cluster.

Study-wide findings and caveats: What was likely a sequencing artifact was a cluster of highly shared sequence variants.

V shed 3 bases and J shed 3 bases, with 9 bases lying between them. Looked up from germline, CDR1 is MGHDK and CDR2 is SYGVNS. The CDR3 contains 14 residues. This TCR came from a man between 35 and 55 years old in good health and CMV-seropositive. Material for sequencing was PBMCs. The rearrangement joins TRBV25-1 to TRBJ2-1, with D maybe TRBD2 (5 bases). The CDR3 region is CASSDTGVYNEQFF. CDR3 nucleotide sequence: TGTGCCAGCAGTGATACCGGGGTCTACAATGAGCAGTTCTTC. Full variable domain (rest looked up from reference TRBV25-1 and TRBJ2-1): EADIYQTPRYLVIGTGKKITLECSQTMGHDKMYWYQQDPGMELHLIHYSYGVNSTEKGDLSSESTVSRIRTEHFPLTLESARPSHTSQYLCASSDTGVYNEQFFGPGTRLTVL.